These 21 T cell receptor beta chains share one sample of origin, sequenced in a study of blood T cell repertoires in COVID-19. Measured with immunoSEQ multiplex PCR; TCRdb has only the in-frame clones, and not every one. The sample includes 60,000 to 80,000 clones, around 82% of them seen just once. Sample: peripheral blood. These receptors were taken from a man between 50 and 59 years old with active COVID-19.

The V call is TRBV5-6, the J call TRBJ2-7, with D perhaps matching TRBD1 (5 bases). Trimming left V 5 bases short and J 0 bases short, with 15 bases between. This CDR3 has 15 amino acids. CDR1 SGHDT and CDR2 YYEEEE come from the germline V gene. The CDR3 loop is CASREQETSSYEQYF. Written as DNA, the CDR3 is TGTGCCAGCAGAGAACAGGAAACATCCTCCTACGAGCAGTACTTC.

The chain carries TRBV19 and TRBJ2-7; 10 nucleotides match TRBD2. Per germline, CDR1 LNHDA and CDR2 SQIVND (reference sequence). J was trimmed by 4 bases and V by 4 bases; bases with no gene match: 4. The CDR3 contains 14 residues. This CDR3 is CASSRAGGRYEQYF. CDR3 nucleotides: TGTGCCAGTAGTAGAGCGGGGGGGCGTTACGAGCAGTACTTC.

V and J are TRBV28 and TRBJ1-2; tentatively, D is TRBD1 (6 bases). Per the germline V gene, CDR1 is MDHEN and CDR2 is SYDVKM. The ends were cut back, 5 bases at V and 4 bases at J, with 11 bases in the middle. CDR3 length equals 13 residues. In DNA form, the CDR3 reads TGTGCCAGCAGTCGGGACAACCCCTATGGCTACACCTTC. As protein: CASSRDNPYGYTF.

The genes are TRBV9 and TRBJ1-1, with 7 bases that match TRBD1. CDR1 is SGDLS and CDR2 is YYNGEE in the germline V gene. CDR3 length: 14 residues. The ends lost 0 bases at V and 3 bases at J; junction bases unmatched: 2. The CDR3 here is CASSVADRDTEAFF. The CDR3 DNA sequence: TGTGCCAGCAGCGTAGCCGACAGGGACACTGAAGCTTTCTTT.

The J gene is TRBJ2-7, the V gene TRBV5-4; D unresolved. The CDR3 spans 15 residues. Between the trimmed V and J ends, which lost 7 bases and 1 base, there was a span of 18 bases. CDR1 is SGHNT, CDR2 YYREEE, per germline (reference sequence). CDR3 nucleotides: TGTGCCAGCCGAACTGATCTATACGCGTCCTACGAGCAGTACTTC. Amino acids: CASRTDLYASYEQYF.

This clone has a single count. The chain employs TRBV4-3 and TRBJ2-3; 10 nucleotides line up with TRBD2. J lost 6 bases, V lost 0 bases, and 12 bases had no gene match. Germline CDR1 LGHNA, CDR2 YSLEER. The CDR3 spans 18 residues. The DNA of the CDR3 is TGCGCCAGCAGCCAAGAGCCCCCTAGCGGGGGCGATCCGGATACGCAGTATTTT. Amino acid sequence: CASSQEPPSGGDPDTQYF.

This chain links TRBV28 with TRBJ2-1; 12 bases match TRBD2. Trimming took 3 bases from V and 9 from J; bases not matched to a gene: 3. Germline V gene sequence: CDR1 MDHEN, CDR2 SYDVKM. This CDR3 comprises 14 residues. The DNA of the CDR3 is TGTGCCAGCAGTTTGCTAGCGGGAGGGATTGAGCAGTTCTTC. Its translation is CASSLLAGGIEQFF.

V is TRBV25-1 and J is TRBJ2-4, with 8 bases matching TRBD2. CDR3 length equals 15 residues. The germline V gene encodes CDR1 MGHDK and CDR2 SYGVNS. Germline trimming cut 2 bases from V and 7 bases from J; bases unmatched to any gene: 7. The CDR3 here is CASSEPGRARNIQYF. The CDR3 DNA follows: TGTGCCAGCAGTGAACCCGGGAGGGCCAGGAACATTCAGTACTTC.

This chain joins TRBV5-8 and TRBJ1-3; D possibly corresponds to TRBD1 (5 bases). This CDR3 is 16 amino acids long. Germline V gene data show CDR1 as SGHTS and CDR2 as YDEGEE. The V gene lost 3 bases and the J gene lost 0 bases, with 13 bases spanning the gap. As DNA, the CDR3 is TGTGCCAGCAGCTCGGGGGGACTGACCTCTGGAAACACCATATATTTT. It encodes CASSSGGLTSGNTIYF.

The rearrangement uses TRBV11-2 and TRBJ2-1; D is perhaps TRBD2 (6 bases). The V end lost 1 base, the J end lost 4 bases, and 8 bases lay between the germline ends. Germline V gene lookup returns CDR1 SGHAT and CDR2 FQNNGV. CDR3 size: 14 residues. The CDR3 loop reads CASSLVGGYNEQFF. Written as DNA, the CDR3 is TGTGCCAGCAGCTTAGTCGGGGGTTACAATGAGCAGTTCTTC.

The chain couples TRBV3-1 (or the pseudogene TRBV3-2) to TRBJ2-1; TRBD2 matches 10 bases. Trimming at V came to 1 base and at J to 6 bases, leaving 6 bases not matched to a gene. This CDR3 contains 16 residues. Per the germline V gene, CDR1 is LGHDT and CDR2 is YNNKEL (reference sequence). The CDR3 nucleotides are TGTGCCAGCAGCCAAGCTCGAGCGGGAGGGCCCAATGAGCAGTTCTTC. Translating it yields CASSQARAGGPNEQFF.

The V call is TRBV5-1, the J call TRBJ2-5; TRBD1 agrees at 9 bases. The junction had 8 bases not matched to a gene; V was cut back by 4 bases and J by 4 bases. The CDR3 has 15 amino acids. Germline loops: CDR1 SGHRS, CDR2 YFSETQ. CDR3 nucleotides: TGCGCCAGCAGCGACCCCGGGACAGGGACAGAGACCCAGTACTTC. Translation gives CASSDPGTGTETQYF. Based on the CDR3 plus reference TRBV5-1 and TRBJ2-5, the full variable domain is KAGVTQTPRYLIKTRGQQVTLSCSPISGHRSVSWYQQTPGQGLQFLFEYFSETQRNKGNFPGRFSGRQFSNSRSEMNVSTLELGDSALYLCASSDPGTGTETQYFGPGTRLLVL.

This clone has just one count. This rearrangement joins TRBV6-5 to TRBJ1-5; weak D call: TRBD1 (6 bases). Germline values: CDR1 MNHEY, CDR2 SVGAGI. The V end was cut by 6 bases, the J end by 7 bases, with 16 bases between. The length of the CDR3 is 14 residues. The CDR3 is CASSLGGAWQPQHF. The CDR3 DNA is TGTGCCAGCAGCCTAGGGGGGGCGTGGCAGCCCCAGCATTTT.

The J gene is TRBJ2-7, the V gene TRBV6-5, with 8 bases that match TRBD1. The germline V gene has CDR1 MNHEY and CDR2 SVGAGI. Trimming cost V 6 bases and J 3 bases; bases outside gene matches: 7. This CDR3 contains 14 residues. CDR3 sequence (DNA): TGTGCCAGCAGCGACCGGGACAGGTACTACGAGCAGTACTTC. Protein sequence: CASSDRDRYYEQYF.

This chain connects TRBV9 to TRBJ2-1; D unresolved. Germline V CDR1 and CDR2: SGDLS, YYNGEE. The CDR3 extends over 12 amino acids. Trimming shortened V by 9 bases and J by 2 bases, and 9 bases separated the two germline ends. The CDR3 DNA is TGTGCCATCCGTAGCCCCTACAATGAGCAGTTCTTC. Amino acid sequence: CAIRSPYNEQFF.

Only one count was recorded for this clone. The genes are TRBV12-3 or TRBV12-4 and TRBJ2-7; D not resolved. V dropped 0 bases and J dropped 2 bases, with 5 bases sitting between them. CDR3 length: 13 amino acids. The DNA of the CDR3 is TGTGCCAGCAGTTTAGCTGGCACCTACGAGCAGTACTTC. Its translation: CASSLAGTYEQYF.

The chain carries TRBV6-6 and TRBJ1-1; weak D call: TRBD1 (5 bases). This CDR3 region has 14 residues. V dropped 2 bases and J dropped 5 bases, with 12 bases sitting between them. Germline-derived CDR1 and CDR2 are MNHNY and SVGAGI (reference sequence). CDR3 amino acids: CASSYKSQGTEAFF. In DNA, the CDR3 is TGTGCCAGCAGTTACAAATCTCAGGGTACTGAAGCTTTCTTT.

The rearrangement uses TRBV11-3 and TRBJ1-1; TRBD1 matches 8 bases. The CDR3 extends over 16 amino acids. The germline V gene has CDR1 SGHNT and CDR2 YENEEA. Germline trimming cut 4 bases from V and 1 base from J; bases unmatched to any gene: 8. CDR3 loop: CASSSSRQGRNTEAFF. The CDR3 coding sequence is TGTGCCAGCAGCTCAAGTCGACAGGGGAGGAACACTGAAGCTTTCTTT. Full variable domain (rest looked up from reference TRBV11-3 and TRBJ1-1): EAGVVQSPRYKIIEKKQPVAFWCNPISGHNTLYWYLQNLGQGPELLIRYENEEAVDDSQLPKDRFSAERLKGVDSTLKIQPAELGDSAVYLCASSSSRQGRNTEAFFGQGTRLTVV.

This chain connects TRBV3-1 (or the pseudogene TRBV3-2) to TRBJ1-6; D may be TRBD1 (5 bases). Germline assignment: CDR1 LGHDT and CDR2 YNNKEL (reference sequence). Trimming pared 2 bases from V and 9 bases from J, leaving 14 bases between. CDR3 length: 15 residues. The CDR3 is CASSQPGNIGSPLHF. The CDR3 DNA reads TGTGCCAGCAGCCAACCAGGGAATATAGGTTCACCCCTCCACTTT.

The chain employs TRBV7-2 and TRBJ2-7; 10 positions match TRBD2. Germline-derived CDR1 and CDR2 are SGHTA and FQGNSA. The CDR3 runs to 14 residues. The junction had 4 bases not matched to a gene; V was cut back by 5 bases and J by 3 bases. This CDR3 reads CASSPWTSGYEQYF. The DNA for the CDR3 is TGTGCCAGCAGCCCATGGACTAGCGGCTACGAGCAGTACTTC.

The CDR3 protein is CASGQGTYEQYF. The DNA of the CDR3 is TGTGCCAGTGGACAGGGGACCTACGAGCAGTACTTC. This chain uses TRBV19 with TRBJ2-7, with TRBD1 matching 9 bases. Germline trimming cut 8 bases from V and 2 bases from J; bases unmatched to any gene: 1. This CDR3 comprises 12 residues. CDR1 and CDR2 from the germline V gene are LNHDA and SQIVND (reference sequence).